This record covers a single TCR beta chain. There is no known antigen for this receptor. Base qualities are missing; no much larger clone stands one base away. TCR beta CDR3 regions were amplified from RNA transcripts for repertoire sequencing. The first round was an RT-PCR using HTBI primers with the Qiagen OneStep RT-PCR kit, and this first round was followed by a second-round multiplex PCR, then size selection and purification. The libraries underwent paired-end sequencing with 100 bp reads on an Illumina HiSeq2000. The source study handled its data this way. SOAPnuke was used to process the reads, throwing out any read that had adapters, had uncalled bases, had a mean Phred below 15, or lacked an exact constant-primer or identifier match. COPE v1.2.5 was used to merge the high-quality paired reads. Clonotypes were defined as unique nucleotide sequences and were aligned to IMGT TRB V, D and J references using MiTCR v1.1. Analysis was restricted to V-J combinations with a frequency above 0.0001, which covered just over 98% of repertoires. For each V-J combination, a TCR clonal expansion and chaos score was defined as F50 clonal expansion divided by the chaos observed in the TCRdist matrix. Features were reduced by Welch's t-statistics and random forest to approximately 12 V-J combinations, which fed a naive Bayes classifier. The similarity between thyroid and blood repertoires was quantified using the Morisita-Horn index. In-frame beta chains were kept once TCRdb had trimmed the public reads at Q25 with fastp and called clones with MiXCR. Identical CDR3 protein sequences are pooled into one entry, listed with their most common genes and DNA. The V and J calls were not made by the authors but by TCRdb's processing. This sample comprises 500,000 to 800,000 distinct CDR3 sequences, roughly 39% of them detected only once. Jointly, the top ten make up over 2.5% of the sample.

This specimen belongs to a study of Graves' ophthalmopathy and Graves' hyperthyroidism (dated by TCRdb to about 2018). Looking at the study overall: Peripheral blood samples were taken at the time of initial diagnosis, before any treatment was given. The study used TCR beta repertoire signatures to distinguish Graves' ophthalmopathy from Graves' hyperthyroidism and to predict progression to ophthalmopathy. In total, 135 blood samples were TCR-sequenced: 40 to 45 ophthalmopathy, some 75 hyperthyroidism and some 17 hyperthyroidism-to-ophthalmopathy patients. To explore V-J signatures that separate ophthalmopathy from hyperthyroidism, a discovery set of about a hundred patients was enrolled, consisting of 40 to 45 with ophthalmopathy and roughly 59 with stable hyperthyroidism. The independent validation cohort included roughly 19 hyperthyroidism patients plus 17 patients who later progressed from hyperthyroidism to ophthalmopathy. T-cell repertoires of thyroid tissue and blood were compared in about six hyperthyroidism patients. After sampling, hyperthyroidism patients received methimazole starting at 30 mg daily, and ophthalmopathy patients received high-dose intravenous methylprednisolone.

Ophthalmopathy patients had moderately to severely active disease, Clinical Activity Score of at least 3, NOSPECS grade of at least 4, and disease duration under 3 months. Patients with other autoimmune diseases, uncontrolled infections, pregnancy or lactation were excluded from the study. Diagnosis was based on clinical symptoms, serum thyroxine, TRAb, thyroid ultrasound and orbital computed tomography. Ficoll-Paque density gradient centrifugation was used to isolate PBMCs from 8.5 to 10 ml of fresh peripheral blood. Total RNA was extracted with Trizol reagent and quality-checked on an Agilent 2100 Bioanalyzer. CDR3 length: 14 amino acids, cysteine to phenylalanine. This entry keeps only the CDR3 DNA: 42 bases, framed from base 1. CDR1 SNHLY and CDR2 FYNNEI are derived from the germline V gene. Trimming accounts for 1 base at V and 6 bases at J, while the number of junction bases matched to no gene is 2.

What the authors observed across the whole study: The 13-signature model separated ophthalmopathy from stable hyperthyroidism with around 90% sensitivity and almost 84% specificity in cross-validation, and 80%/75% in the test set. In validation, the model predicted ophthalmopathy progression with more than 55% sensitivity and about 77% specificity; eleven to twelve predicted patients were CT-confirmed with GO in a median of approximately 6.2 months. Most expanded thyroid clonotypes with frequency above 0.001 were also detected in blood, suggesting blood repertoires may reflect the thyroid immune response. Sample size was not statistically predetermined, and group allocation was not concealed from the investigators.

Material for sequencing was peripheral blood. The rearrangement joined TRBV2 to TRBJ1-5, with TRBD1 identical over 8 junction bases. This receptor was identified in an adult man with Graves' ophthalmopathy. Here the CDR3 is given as CASSEDRGVQPQHF. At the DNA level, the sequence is TGTGCCAGCAGTGAAGACAGGGGGGTTCAGCCCCAGCATTTT.